This TCR beta chain originates from a study of T-cell memory formation after mild COVID-19 listed by TCRdb under 2021. For the study in its entirety: TCR sequence clusters from the two donors were largely donor specific. In two donors, T-cell clones that expanded and contracted after mild COVID-19 were followed by sequencing TCRalpha and TCRbeta repertoires longitudinally. Two young, previously healthy adult volunteers, one female and one male, were included in the cohort. Results the study describes overall, beyond this receptor: Only a couple of mild cases were covered in the study, and larger cohorts including severe cases with pre-infection samples were considered necessary. SARS-CoV-2 specificity of the second-wave clones peaking on day 37 was not confirmed. Balanced CD4/CD8 phenotypes were observed for clones contracting from day 15 to 85, whereas a bias towards CD4+ was observed for a second wave of clones expanding from day 15 to 37. The detection of some responding clones in pre-infection memory suggests that pre-existing cross-reactive memory T cells joined the SARS-CoV-2 response. Contracting CD4+ clones appeared mostly in the CM and EM memory subsets, whereas CD8+ clones were enriched in EMRA.

A remark on this clonotype: Its binding antigen is unknown. Base quality data are lacking; no much larger clone is found one base away.

V trim: 6 bases; J trim: 6 bases; unmatched bases: 8. The CDR3, from cysteine to phenylalanine, totals 13 residues. The CDR3 DNA has 39 bases and is translated from base 1. The germline V gene specifies SNHLY as CDR1 and FYNNEI as CDR2. TCRdb lists the instrument as Illumina NovaSeq 6000. cDNA libraries for TCRalpha and TCRbeta were prepared by 5'RACE using constant-segment primers, with sample barcodes and unique molecular identifiers added. RNA was extracted from every sample with Trizol reagent. Amplification of the libraries took two PCR steps, and the second step added a second sample barcode plus Illumina TruSeq adapters. The libraries were sequenced on an Illumina NovaSeq using 2 x 150 bp paired-end reads. The published analysis was carried out like this. With migec v1.2.7, reads were demultiplexed and then collapsed into UMI-guided consensus sequences. Using mixcr v2.1.11, the UMI consensuses were aligned to TRA and TRB V and J templates and assembled into clonotypes. A clonotype was counted as expanded or contracted only if both edgeR and NoisET called the change significant, with noise models trained on biological replicates. For edgeR calls, the thresholds were a false discovery rate-adjusted p below 0.01 and a log2 fold-change of 1. As an exploratory analysis of dynamics, PCA with hierarchical clustering was applied to max-normalized trajectories of the 1000 most abundant clonotypes. The CD4 or CD8 phenotype of responding clones was assigned using the separately sequenced CD4+ and CD8+ repertoires. TCRdb reprocessing: public reads trimmed at Q25 with fastp, clones called with MiXCR, in-frame beta chains kept. CDR3 protein sequences are deduplicated, and each keeps its most common genes and DNA. It is TCRdb's table, rather than the study itself, that gives the V and J calls and clone size. This sample lists fewer than 550,000 distinct CDR3 sequences; around 19% were detected once. The top ten clonotypes cover about 8.1% of the sample.

Ficoll-Paque density gradient centrifugation was used to isolate PBMCs. In this chain, TRBV2 is recombined with TRBJ2-7; TRBD1 matches 7 bases in the middle. This receptor was identified in an adult woman who had mild COVID-19 (a few samples of this study predate the infection). The sample titles of this study are shuffled in the database, so cell type and time point are left out; the donor was told from shared clones. The sequenced material came from PBMCs or a T cell subset sorted from them (not recorded which). Here the CDR3 is given as CASRVQGYGEQYF. The bases are TGTGCCAGCAGGGTACAGGGGTACGGCGAGCAGTACTTC.